Following are 8 T cell receptor beta chains from one sample sequenced in a study of low-dose radiotherapy and immunotherapy resistance in tumors. TCRs were put through roughly 19 PCR cycles of amplification with Phusion. A constant-region primer and the V-primer adapter served as the primer pair. TCRdb fed the reads into MiXCR, producing one record per CDR3 protein. The sample has 40,000 to 65,000 distinct CDR3 sequences; around a third are singletons. Time point of the sample: after trial treatment. Documented treatment: LDRT plus nivolumab, ipilimumab, low-dose cyclophosphamide and aspirin (RACIN trial). Source: PBMCs, taken after low-dose radiotherapy plus immunotherapy. These receptors were taken from a male donor with rectosigmoid adenocarcinoma.

This clonotype was seen a single time. A far larger clone is just one base off, so this is likely a read error. This chain connects TRBV6-6 to TRBJ2-7; TRBD1 or TRBD2 may be the D gene (6 bases each). The CDR3 covers 13 residues. Trimming removed 6 bases from V and 7 bases from J, with 16 bases in between. Germline V gene data show CDR1 as MNHNY and CDR2 as SVGAGI (reference sequence). The CDR3 DNA reads as TGTGCCAGCAGAACGGGGGCGTACAATGAGCAGTACTTC. This translates into CASRTGAYNEQYF.

This chain uses TRBV12-3 or TRBV12-4 with TRBJ2-3; tentative D call: TRBD2 (6 bases). The CDR3 is 14 residues long. The germline V and J ends were trimmed by 2 bases and 4 bases, with 10 bases remaining between them. The chain's CDR3 is CASSLISGADTQYF. The CDR3 DNA sequence: TGTGCCAGCAGTTTAATCTCGGGGGCAGATACGCAGTATTTT.

This clonotype has a count of ten or more. V usage is TRBV20-1 and J usage is TRBJ2-7; 7 nucleotides agree with TRBD1. This CDR3 spans 13 amino acids. With V trimmed by 6 bases and J by 4 bases, 9 bases remained unmatched. The V gene's germline CDR1 is DFQATT and CDR2 SNEGSKA (reference sequence). In DNA, the CDR3 is TGCAGTGCCACCGACAGGGATTCATACGAGCAGTACTTC. Encoded protein: CSATDRDSYEQYF.

Many counts were recorded for this clonotype. V is TRBV27 and J is TRBJ2-5; 7 nucleotides agree with TRBD1. The CDR3 has 15 amino acids. Looked up from germline, CDR1 is MNHEY and CDR2 is SMNVEV (reference sequence). Unmatched junction bases numbered 9, after V lost 3 bases and J lost 5 bases. The CDR3 spells CASSFRGQFGETQYF. The CDR3 nucleotides are TGTGCCAGCAGTTTTAGGGGACAGTTCGGTGAGACCCAGTACTTC.

CDR3 bases: TGTGCCAGCAGCCAAGAGCGGGCGAATGGAGACGAGCAGTACTTC. Its protein is CASSQERANGDEQYF. The chain links TRBV3-1 to TRBJ2-7; D possibly corresponds to TRBD2 (5 bases). The germline CDR1 and CDR2 sequences are LGHDT and YNNKEL (reference sequence). The CDR3 runs 15 residues. V was clipped by 0 bases and J by 5 bases, with 14 bases between them.

This clonotype has at least ten counts. V gene TRBV9 combines with J gene TRBJ2-1; 8 bases are a match to TRBD2. The CDR3 covers 15 residues. The V gene's germline CDR1 is SGDLS and CDR2 YYNGEE. With V trimmed by 6 bases and J by 6 bases, 11 bases remained unmatched. CDR3 nucleotides: TGTGCCAGCACCACCGGGACTAGGGCGTCCAATGAGCAGTTCTTC. Translated, it gives CASTTGTRASNEQFF.

This clonotype was recorded at least ten times. The rearrangement uses TRBV6-2 or TRBV6-3 and TRBJ2-7; 10 bases are a match to TRBD1. CDR1 MNHEY and CDR2 SVGEGT come from the germline V gene. This CDR3 comprises 15 residues. With V trimmed by 6 bases and J by 4 bases, 9 bases remained unmatched. The CDR3 region has the DNA TGTGCCAGCAGCCCCTCCCCGGGACAGGGGTACGAGCAGTACTTC. This gives the protein CASSPSPGQGYEQYF.

The chain combines TRBV7-9 with TRBJ1-3; D gene uncertain. The V end lost 5 bases, the J end lost 9 bases, and 8 bases lay between the germline ends. This CDR3 is built from 11 residues. In germline, CDR1 is SEHNR, CDR2 FQNEAQ (reference sequence). CDR3 in amino acids: CASSQRVTIYF. The CDR3 DNA sequence: TGTGCCAGCAGCCAACGAGTCACCATATATTTT.